This T cell receptor (beta chain) comes out of a study of cytomegalovirus exposure and HLA in healthy donors. 60 Vbeta and 13 Jbeta primers were used in PCR. TCRdb's copy holds only in-frame clones and misses some; the assay was immunoSEQ multiplex PCR. The sample lists about 180,000 clones; roughly 78% were seen once. Trimming removed 3 bases from V and 5 bases from J; junction bases left unmatched: 10. Germline CDR1 is KGHSH and CDR2 is LQKENI. This CDR3 is built from 17 residues. V gene TRBV18 combines with J gene TRBJ2-5, with 12 bases that match TRBD2. Material: PBMCs. The source of this sequence is a woman aged 25 to 39 in good health and CMV-seronegative. For the CDR3, the DNA is TGTGCCAGCTCACCCCTAGCGGGGGGGCCGGAGGGCGAGACCCAGTACTTC. Protein sequence: CASSPLAGGPEGETQYF.